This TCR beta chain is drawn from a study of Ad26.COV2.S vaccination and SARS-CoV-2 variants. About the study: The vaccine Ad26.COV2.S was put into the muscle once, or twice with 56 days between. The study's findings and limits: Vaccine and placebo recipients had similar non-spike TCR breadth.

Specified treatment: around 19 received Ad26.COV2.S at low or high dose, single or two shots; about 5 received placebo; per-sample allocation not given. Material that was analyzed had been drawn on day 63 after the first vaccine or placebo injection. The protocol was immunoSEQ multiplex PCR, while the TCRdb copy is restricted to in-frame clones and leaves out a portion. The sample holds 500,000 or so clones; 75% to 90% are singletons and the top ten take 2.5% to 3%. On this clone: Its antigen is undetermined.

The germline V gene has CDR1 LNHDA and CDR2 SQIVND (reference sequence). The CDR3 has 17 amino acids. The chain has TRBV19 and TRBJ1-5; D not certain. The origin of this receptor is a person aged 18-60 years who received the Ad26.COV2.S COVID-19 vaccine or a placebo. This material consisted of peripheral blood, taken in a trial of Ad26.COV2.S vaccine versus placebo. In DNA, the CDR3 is TGTGCAAGTGGAAGGCCGTCCGGGAGTAGAAGCAATCAGCCCCAGCATTTT. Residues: CASGRPSGSRSNQPQHF. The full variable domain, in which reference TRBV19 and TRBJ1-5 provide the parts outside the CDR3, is DGGITQSPKYLFRKEGQNVTLSCEQNLNHDAMYWYRQDPGQGLRLIYYSQIVNDFQKGDIAEGYSVSREKKESFPLTVTSAQKNPTAFYLCASGRPSGSRSNQPQHFGDGTRLSIL.